The 21 T cell receptor beta chains in this list originate from one sample, sequenced in a study of blood T cell repertoires in COVID-19. Measured with immunoSEQ multiplex PCR; TCRdb has only the in-frame clones, and not every one. The sample lists nearly 350,000 clones; 90% to 95% were seen once. The sample was peripheral blood. These receptors were obtained from a woman aged 18-35 years who had recovered from COVID-19.

J is TRBJ2-3 and V is TRBV9; D is unresolved. CDR3 length: 13 residues. V was clipped by 2 bases and J by 6 bases, with 10 bases between them. Per the germline V gene, CDR1 is SGDLS and CDR2 is YYNGEE. The CDR3 here is CASSVEVRDTQYF. In nucleotides, the CDR3 is TGTGCCAGCAGCGTCGAAGTGAGGGATACGCAGTATTTT. Full variable domain (remainder filled in from reference TRBV9 and TRBJ2-3): DSGVTQTPKHLITATGQRVTLRCSPRSGDLSVYWYQQSLDQGLQFLIQYYNGEERAKGNILERFSAQQFPDLHSELNLSSLELGDSALYFCASSVEVRDTQYFGPGTRLTVL.

CDR3 sequence reads: CASSQVIGETQYF. CDR3 nucleotide sequence: TGCGCCAGCAGCCAAGTGATCGGTGAGACCCAGTACTTC. This chain links TRBV4-3 with TRBJ2-5; no firm D call. CDR1 is LGHNA, CDR2 YSLEER, per germline. The CDR3 sequence is 13 residues long. V was clipped by 1 base and J by 5 bases, with 8 bases between them.

The chain joins TRBV29-1 to TRBJ2-5, with 10 nucleotides matching TRBD1. The germline V gene has CDR1 SQVTM and CDR2 ANQGSEA. V was clipped by 7 bases and J by 4 bases; unmatched bases: 3. The CDR3 contains 12 residues. In nucleotides, the CDR3 is TGCAGCGCTGACAGGGGGCTAGAGACCCAGTACTTC. Its protein is CSADRGLETQYF.

Notes on this clone: The same CDR3 arises from other DNA sequences in this sample as well. V gene TRBV9 combines with J gene TRBJ1-5, with D maybe TRBD1 (6 bases). The germline V and J ends were trimmed by 3 bases and 2 bases, with 6 bases remaining between them. The V gene's germline CDR1 is SGDLS and CDR2 YYNGEE. CDR3 size: 13 residues. CDR3 amino acids: CASSEGGNQPQHF. Here the CDR3 DNA reads TGTGCCAGCAGCGAGGGGGGCAATCAGCCCCAGCATTTT.

This sequence joins TRBV29-1 and TRBJ2-7; maybe TRBD2 (6 bases). With 2 bases removed from V and 4 bases from J, the gap between germline ends came to 15 bases. Germline-derived CDR1 and CDR2 are SQVTM and ANQGSEA. This CDR3 comprises 14 residues. The CDR3, as DNA: TGCAGCGTTGAACTAACAGAAGGAGGGTACGAGCAGTACGTC. Encoded protein: CSVELTEGGYEQYV.

This clone is a singleton in its sample. This CDR3 is CASREGASGGNEQFF. The CDR3 DNA is TGTGCCAGCAGGGAAGGGGCTAGCGGGGGCAATGAGCAGTTCTTC. The chain recombines TRBV14 with TRBJ2-1; 10 positions agree with TRBD2. This CDR3 comprises 15 residues. CDR1 SGHDN and CDR2 FVKESK come from the germline V gene. With 6 bases clipped from V and 6 bases from J, the junction kept 8 bases outside the gene matches. The full variable domain, rest sourced from reference TRBV14 and TRBJ2-1, is EAGVTQFPSHSVIEKGQTVTLRCDPISGHDNLYWYRRVMGKEIKFLLHFVKESKQDESGMPNNRFLAERTGGTYSTLKVQPAELEDSGVYFCASREGASGGNEQFFGPGTRLTVL.

This clone was seen a single time. V gene TRBV7-8 combines with J gene TRBJ2-1; D not resolved. Trimming removed 7 bases at V and 4 bases at J, with 5 bases between. The CDR3 contains 11 residues. Germline V gene data show CDR1 as SGHVS and CDR2 as FQNEAQ. The chain's CDR3 is CASILYNEQFF. The CDR3 DNA follows: TGTGCCAGCATCCTTTACAATGAGCAGTTCTTC.

The V call is TRBV5-4, the J call TRBJ2-5; 12 bases match TRBD2. With V trimmed by 0 bases and J by 4 bases, 4 bases remained unmatched. The CDR3 is made up of 16 amino acids. CDR1 and CDR2 (germline): SGHNT, YYREEE (reference sequence). The CDR3 DNA sequence: TGTGCCAGCAGCTTGGGGCTAGCGGGAGGGTCAGAGACCCAGTACTTC. As protein: CASSLGLAGGSETQYF.

The chain has TRBV6-2 or TRBV6-3 and TRBJ2-7; 8 bases line up with TRBD2. CDR3 length: 16 amino acids. Germline V lookup: CDR1 MNHEY, CDR2 SVGEGT. J lost 6 bases, V lost 0 bases, and 10 bases had no gene match. The CDR3 DNA follows: TGTGCCAGCAGTTACTCAACTGGACTAGCCCTGATCGAGCAGTACGTC. It yields the protein CASSYSTGLALIEQYV.

This clone was detected only a few times. This sequence joins TRBV5-1 and TRBJ2-5; TRBD2 agrees at 7 bases. Germline V CDR1 and CDR2: SGHRS, YFSETQ. The CDR3 totals 14 residues. V shed 2 bases and J 3 bases; nucleotides not matched to a gene: 4. CDR3 DNA sequence: TGCGCCAGCAGCTTCAACCTAGCGGAAGAGACCCAGTACTTC. Amino acids: CASSFNLAEETQYF.

The chain employs TRBV19 and TRBJ1-5; no clear D. This CDR3 has 15 amino acids. The ends were cut back, 3 bases at V and 1 base at J, with 10 bases in the middle. Germline V gives CDR1 LNHDA, CDR2 SQIVND (reference sequence). In DNA, the CDR3 is TGTGCCAGTAGTATTGCAGGCCTGAGCAATCAGCCCCAGCATTTT. This codes for CASSIAGLSNQPQHF.

The V gene is TRBV5-6, the J gene TRBJ2-7, with 8 bases aligning to TRBD1. V lost 3 bases to trimming and J lost 3 bases; unmatched junction nucleotides: 2. CDR1 is SGHDT and CDR2 is YYEEEE in the germline V gene. This CDR3 is built from 13 residues. The CDR3 protein is CASSSGQGYEQYV. The CDR3 nucleotides are TGTGCCAGCAGCTCTGGACAGGGCTACGAGCAGTACGTC.

There are a few counts of this clone. The rearrangement joins TRBV7-9 to TRBJ1-2; possible D gene TRBD1, 6 bases. This CDR3 contains 15 residues. Germline CDR1 is SEHNR and CDR2 is FQNEAQ (reference sequence). With 1 base removed from V and 5 bases from J, the gap between germline ends came to 14 bases. This CDR3 reads CASSLGGGDRYGYTF. CDR3 nucleotide sequence: TGTGCCAGCAGCTTAGGCGGGGGCGACCGGTATGGCTACACCTTC.

The chain employs TRBV4-3 and TRBJ2-1; 7 bases match TRBD2. The CDR3 runs 16 residues. J was trimmed by 2 bases and V by 3 bases; bases with no gene match: 7. Per the germline V gene, CDR1 is LGHNA and CDR2 is YSLEER. The CDR3 loop reads CASSQWRGRAYNEQFF. The CDR3 DNA reads TGCGCCAGCAGCCAGTGGCGGGGGAGGGCCTACAATGAGCAGTTCTTC.

The gene calls are TRBV21-1 and TRBJ2-3; the table names TRBD2, a call not compared with the DNA. TRBV21-1 is a documented pseudogene. This CDR3 comprises 19 residues. CDR3 residues: CASSRGIMVAGGRPYTQYF. CDR3 bases: TGTGCCAGCAGCAGGGGGATTATGGTCGCGGGAGGGCGCCCATATACGCAGTATTTT.

The V and J genes are TRBV5-1 and TRBJ2-1, with TRBD2 as a possible D gene (5 bases). Trimming shortened V by 1 base and J by 4 bases, and 12 bases separated the two germline ends. Per germline, CDR1 SGHRS and CDR2 YFSETQ. This CDR3 region has 15 residues. The CDR3, as DNA: TGCGCCAGCAGCTTGCTTCGGGATCTTTACAATGAGCAGTTCTTC. It encodes CASSLLRDLYNEQFF. The entire variable domain, with the rest obtained from reference TRBV5-1 and TRBJ2-1, is as follows: KAGVTQTPRYLIKTRGQQVTLSCSPISGHRSVSWYQQTPGQGLQFLFEYFSETQRNKGNFPGRFSGRQFSNSRSEMNVSTLELGDSALYLCASSLLRDLYNEQFFGPGTRLTVL.

The chain couples TRBV9 to TRBJ2-6; no clear D. V was clipped by 4 bases and J by 2 bases, with 10 bases between them. The CDR3 sequence is 15 residues long. Germline assignment: CDR1 SGDLS and CDR2 YYNGEE. This CDR3 is CASSQMSAGANVLTF. In nucleotides, the CDR3 is TGTGCCAGCAGCCAGATGAGCGCTGGGGCCAACGTCCTGACTTTC.

The DNA for the CDR3 is TGCGCCAGCAGCCAAGATCGCGGGACAGGGCTCCACAATGAGCAGTTCTTC. The encoded protein is CASSQDRGTGLHNEQFF. The chain links TRBV4-1 to TRBJ2-1; 9 nucleotides agree with TRBD1. J lost 5 bases, V lost 0 bases, and 8 bases had no gene match. Germline loops: CDR1 MGHRA, CDR2 YSYEKL. This CDR3 has 17 amino acids.

The chain carries TRBV4-2 and TRBJ1-1, with D hard to call. Germline CDR1 reads LGHNA; CDR2 reads YNFKEQ. Trimming removed 0 bases at V and 0 bases at J, with 8 bases between. The CDR3 consists of 15 residues. Here the CDR3 DNA reads TGTGCCAGCAGCCAAGAGCCAGGAATGAACACTGAAGCTTTCTTT. Residues: CASSQEPGMNTEAFF.

The chain uses TRBV7-2 and TRBJ1-6; D ambiguous. With 3 bases removed from V and 6 bases from J, the gap between germline ends came to 15 bases. CDR1 is SGHTA and CDR2 is FQGNSA in the germline V gene. The CDR3 loop spans 16 amino acids. CDR3: CASSFRLASTNSPLHF. CDR3 DNA: TGTGCCAGCAGCTTTCGTCTTGCCTCTACTAATTCACCCCTCCACTTT.

This chain links TRBV18 with TRBJ2-1; D is possibly TRBD2 (5 bases). Trimming took off 1 base at V and 4 bases at J, with 11 bases between the two ends. CDR1 is KGHSH and CDR2 is LQKENI in the germline V gene. The CDR3 is made up of 15 amino acids. The CDR3 sequence: CASSPQSGSYNEQFF. DNA of the CDR3: TGTGCCAGCTCACCACAAAGCGGTTCTTACAATGAGCAGTTCTTC.